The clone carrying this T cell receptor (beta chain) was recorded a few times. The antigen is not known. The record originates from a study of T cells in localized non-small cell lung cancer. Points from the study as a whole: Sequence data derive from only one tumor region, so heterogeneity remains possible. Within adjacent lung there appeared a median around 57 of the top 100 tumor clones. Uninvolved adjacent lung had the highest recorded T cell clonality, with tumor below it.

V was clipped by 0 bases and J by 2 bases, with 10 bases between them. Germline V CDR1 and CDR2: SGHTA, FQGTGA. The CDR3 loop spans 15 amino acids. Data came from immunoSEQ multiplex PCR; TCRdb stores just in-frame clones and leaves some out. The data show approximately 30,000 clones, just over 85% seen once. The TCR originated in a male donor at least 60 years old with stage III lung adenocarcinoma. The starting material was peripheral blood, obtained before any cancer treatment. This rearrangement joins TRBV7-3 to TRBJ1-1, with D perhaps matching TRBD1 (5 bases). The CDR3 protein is CASSLTSGGNTEAFF. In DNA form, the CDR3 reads TGTGCCAGCAGCTTAACTTCCGGGGGTAACACTGAAGCTTTCTTT.